What follows describes a single TCR beta chain. What it recognizes is unknown. This specimen belongs to a study of long-term antiretroviral therapy in people with HIV. Losses at the gene ends were 5 bases for V and 4 bases for J; bases not matched to a gene: 13. The germline gives CDR1 SGHTA, CDR2 FQGTGA. CDR3 length: 17 amino acids. With survey level as its setting, the immunoSEQ assay was v3.0. The sequencing target was roughly 35,000-55,000 T-cell genomes per sample. Clones were sequenced by immunoSEQ multiplex PCR, and TCRdb holds only the in-frame ones, with some missing. The sample consists of 35,000 or so clones, over 75% of them appearing once. Each specimen consisted of about 0.85-10 million cryopreserved PBMC prior to extraction of DNA. Study-wide results and caveats: Controls exceeded HIV repertoires in CDR3 length range.

This specimen was unsorted PBMCs, taken 2.2 years after starting antiretroviral therapy. The receptor comes from a man aged 18 to 35 with HIV. V usage is TRBV7-3 and J usage is TRBJ2-5; 10 bases align to TRBD2. This CDR3 is CASSLRVAGGRAETQYF. Here the CDR3 DNA reads TGTGCCAGCAGCCTCCGGGTAGCGGGGGGCCGTGCAGAGACCCAGTACTTC.